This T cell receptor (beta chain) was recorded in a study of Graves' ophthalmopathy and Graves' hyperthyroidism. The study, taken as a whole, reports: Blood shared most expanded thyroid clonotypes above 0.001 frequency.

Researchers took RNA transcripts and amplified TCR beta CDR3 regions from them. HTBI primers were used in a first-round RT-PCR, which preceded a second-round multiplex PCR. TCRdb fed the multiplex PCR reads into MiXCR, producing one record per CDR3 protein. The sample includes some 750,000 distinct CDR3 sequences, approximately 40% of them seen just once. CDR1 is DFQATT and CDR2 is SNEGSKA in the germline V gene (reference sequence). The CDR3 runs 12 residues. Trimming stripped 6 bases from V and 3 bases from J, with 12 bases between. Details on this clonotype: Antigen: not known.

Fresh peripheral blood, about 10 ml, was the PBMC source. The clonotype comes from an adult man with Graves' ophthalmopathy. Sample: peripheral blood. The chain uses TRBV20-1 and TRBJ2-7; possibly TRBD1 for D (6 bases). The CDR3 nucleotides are TGCAGTGCGACAGGCCACCTCTACGAGCAGTACTTC. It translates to CSATGHLYEQYF.